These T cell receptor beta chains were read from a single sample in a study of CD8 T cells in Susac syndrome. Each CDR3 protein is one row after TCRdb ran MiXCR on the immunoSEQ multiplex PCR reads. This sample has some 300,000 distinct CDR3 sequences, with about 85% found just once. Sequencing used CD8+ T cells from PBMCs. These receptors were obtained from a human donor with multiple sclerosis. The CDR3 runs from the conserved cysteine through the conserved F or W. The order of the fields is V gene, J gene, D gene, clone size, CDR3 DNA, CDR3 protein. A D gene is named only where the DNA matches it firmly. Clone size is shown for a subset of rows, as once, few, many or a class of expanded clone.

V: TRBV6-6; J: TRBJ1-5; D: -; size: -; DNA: TGTGCCAGCAGAACGGACGAAGCCAATCAGCCCCAGCATTTT; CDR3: CASRTDEANQPQHF
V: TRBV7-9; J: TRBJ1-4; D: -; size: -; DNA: TGTGCCAGCACCTTCCCCCTACCGGGACAAGGAAATGAAAAACTGTTTTTT; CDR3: CASTFPLPGQGNEKLFF
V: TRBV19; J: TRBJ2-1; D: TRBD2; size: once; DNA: TGTGCCAGTAGTATAGATTTGGCTAGCGGACCCTACAATGAGCAGTTCTTC; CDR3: CASSIDLASGPYNEQFF
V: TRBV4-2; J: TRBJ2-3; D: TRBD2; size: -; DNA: TGTGCCAGCAGCCAAGAGTCGACTAGCGGGAGAAGGGTAGATACGCAGTATTTT; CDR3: CASSQESTSGRRVDTQYF
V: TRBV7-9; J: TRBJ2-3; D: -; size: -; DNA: TGTGCCAGCAGCTTACCAATAGCCCCAGATACGCAGTATTTT; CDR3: CASSLPIAPDTQYF
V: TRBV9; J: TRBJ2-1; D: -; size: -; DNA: TGTGCCAGCAGCGTAGCGTTGAGGACCCCGATTTACAATGAGCAGTTCTTC; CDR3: CASSVALRTPIYNEQFF
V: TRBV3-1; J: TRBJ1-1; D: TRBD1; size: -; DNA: TGTGCCAGCAGCAAGCAGGGGGCAGACACTGAAGCTTTCTTT; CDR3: CASSKQGADTEAFF
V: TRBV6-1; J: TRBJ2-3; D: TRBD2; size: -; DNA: TGTGCCAGCAGTGAAACTCACCTCAGCGGGGGAGTCACAGATACGCAGTATTTT; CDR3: CASSETHLSGGVTDTQYF
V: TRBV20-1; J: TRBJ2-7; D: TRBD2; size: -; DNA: TGCAGTGCTAGACGACTAGCGGGAGGGTCCTACGAGCAGTACTTC; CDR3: CSARRLAGGSYEQYF
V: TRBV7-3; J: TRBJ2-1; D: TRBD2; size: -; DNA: TGTGCCAGCAGCTCTTCTAGCGGGAGAAGCTCCTACAATGAGCAGTTCTTC; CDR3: CASSSSSGRSSYNEQFF
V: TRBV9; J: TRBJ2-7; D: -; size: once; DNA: TGTGCCAGCAGCGTAGGCAGCTCCGCCTACGAGCAGTACTTC; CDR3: CASSVGSSAYEQYF
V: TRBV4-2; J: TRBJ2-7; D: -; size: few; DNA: TGTGCCAGCAGCCAGTCCCGGACTTACGAGCAGTACTTC; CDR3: CASSQSRTYEQYF
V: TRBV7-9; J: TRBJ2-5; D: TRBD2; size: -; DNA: TGTGCCAGCAGCTGGAGCGGGAATCAAGAGACCCAGTACTTC; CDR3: CASSWSGNQETQYF
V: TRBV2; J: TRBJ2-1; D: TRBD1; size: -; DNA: TGTGCCAGTTGTTGCCGGGACAGCACCTACAATGAGCAGTTCTTC; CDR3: CASCCRDSTYNEQFF
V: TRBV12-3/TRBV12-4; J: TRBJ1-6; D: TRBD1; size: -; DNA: TGTGCCAGCAGTCCGAGGACAGGCAGGACACCCCTCCACTTT; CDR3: CASSPRTGRTPLHF
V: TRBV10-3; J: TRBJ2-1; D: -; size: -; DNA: TGTGCCATCAGTGAGTTGGTAGGGGTTTACAATGAGCAGTTCTTC; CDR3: CAISELVGVYNEQFF
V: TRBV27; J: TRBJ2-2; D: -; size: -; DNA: TGTGCCAGCAGTTTACCAGGCACCGGGGAGCTGTTTTTT; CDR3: CASSLPGTGELFF
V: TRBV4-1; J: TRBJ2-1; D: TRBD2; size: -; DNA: TGCGCCAGCAGCCAGGGACTAGGAAATGAGCAGTTCTTC; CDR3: CASSQGLGNEQFF
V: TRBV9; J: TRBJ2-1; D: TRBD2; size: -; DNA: TGTGCCAGCAGCGTAGGGCGGTGGACTAGCGGGATAAATGAGCAGTTCTTC; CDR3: CASSVGRWTSGINEQFF
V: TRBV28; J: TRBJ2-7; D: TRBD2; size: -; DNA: TGTGCCAGCAGTCTAGCGGGAGGGAGGAACGAGCAGTACTTC; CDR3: CASSLAGGRNEQYF
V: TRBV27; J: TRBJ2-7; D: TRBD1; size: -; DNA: TGTGCCAGCAGTTTATCCCCCGGGACAGGGTTCTACGAGCAGTACTTC; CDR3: CASSLSPGTGFYEQYF
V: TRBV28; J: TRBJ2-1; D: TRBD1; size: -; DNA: TGTGCCGGACAGGGTGGTGGACTCTACAATGAGCAGTTCTTC; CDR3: CAGQGGGLYNEQFF
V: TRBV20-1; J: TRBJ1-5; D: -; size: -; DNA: TGCAGTGCGCGCCCCGGAGAGAGCAATCAGCCCCAGCATTTT; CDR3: CSARPGESNQPQHF
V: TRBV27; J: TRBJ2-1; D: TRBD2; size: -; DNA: TGTGCCAGCAGTGGGTTCGCGGGAGAACCCTACAATGAGCAGTTCTTC; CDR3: CASSGFAGEPYNEQFF
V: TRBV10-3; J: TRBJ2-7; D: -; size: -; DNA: TGTGCCATCAGTGAGGGGACTCCCTACGAGCAGTACTTC; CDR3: CAISEGTPYEQYF
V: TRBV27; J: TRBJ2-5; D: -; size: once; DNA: TGTGCCAGCACCCGGCAGGGTGGAGAGACCCAGTACTTC; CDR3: CASTRQGGETQYF
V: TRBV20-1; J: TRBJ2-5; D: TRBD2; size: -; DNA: TGCAGTGCTAGAGATATCGGGGAGGGGGAGACCCAGTACTTC; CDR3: CSARDIGEGETQYF
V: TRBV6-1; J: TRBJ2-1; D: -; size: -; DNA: TGTGCCAGCAGTGAGGTTAGCGGTGCCTACAATGAGCAGTTCTTC; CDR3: CASSEVSGAYNEQFF
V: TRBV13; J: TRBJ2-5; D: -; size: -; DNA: TGTGCCAGCAGCCCCGAGGCGGCCCAAGAGACCCAGTACTTC; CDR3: CASSPEAAQETQYF
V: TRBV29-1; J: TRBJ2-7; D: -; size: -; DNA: TGCAGCGGGGGTGGGGACACTAGCTACGAGCAGTACTTC; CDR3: CSGGGDTSYEQYF
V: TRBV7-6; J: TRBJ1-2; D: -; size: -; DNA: TGTGCCAGCAGCCGCTCCGGGACGGAGATCCCAGCGGGGAATGGCTACACCTTC; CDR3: CASSRSGTEIPAGNGYTF
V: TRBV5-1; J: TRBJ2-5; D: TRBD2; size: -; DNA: TGCGCCAGCAGCCCAGCGGGAGTCGTCCAAGAGACCCAGTACTTC; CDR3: CASSPAGVVQETQYF
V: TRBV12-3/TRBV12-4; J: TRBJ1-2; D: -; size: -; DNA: TGTGCCAGCAGTTCGAGCTTCGGGGGAGCTAATGGCTACACCTTC; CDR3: CASSSSFGGANGYTF
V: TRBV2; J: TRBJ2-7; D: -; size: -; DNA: TGTGCCAGCAGTGAGTACCCGACTTACGAGCAGTACTTC; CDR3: CASSEYPTYEQYF
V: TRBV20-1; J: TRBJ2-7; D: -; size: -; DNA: TGCAGTGCTTGGGAGGCTAGCAGGACGGTGGAGCAGTACTTC; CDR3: CSAWEASRTVEQYF
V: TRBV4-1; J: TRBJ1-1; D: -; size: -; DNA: TGCGCCAGCAGCCCCTACCGGGGGGACGCTGAAGCTTTCTTT; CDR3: CASSPYRGDAEAFF
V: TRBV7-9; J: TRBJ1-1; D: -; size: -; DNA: TGTGCCAGCAGCTTATCGAGGGCGGAGAACACTGAAGCTTTCTTT; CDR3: CASSLSRAENTEAFF
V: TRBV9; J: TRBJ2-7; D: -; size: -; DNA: TGTGCCAGCAGCCCACAGTCCGGGACGGCCCCCTACGAGCAGTACTTC; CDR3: CASSPQSGTAPYEQYF
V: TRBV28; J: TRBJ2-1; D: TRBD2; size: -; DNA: TGTGCCAGCAGTGGGACTAGCGTAAGGGGAAGCTACAATGAGCAGTTCTTC; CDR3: CASSGTSVRGSYNEQFF
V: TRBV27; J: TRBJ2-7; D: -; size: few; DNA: TGTGCCAGCAGCTTCGGGGTCTCCTACGAGCAGTACTTC; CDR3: CASSFGVSYEQYF
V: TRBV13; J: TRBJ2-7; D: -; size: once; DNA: TGTGCCAGCAGCTCCCCGTTTGATCCTTACGAGCAGTACTTC; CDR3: CASSSPFDPYEQYF
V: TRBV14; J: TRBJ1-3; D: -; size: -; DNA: TGTGCCAGCAGCCTCGTCAAATCCTCTGGAAACACCATATATTTT; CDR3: CASSLVKSSGNTIYF
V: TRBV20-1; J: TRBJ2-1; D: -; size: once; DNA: TGCAGTGCTAGGGACGAACCGGGGAGCTCCTACAATGAGCAGTTCTTC; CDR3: CSARDEPGSSYNEQFF
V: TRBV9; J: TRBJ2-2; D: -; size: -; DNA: TGTGCCAGCAGCGTACAAGGGAGCGCCGGGGAGCTGTTTTTT; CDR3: CASSVQGSAGELFF
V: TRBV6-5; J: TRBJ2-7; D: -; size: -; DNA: TGTGCCAGCAGTCCCACGTCGGGATTCTACGAGCAGTACTTC; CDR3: CASSPTSGFYEQYF
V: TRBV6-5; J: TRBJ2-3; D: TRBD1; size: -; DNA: TGTGCCAGCAGTCCGACAGGGAAGACAGATACGCAGTATTTT; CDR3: CASSPTGKTDTQYF
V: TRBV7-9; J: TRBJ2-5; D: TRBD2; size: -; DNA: TGTGCCAGCAGCCCACCGGGACTAGCCGGAGGGAAAATAAAGACCCAGTACTTC; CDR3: CASSPPGLAGGKIKTQYF
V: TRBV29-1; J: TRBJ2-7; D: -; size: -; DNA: TGCAGCGTTGAGGGGGCTAAGTACGAGCAGTACTTC; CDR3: CSVEGAKYEQYF